The source of this T cell receptor (beta chain) is a study of cytomegalovirus exposure and HLA in healthy donors. Generated by immunoSEQ multiplex PCR, the TCRdb table keeps only in-frame clones and is missing some. The top ten hold about 2.7% of the sample, which has approximately 200,000 clones, roughly 88% seen once. Points on this clone: Its specificity is unknown.

The trim removed 2 bases at V and 0 bases at J, leaving 8 bases unmatched. Germline V gene sequence: CDR1 SGHVS, CDR2 FNYEAQ. This CDR3 contains 17 residues. Study-wide findings and caveats: A few CMV-associated chains were confirmed in vitro to be specific for CMV antigens.

This clonotype was sampled from a woman between 18 and 30 years old in good health and CMV-seronegative. Material: PBMCs. The rearrangement uses TRBV7-6 and TRBJ2-7, with TRBD1 matching over 9 bases. The DNA for the CDR3 is TGTGCCAGCAGCTTAAGGGGGGACAGGGCTAACTCCTACGAGCAGTACTTC. Amino acid sequence: CASSLRGDRANSYEQYF. The entire variable domain, with the rest obtained from reference TRBV7-6 and TRBJ2-7, is as follows: GAGVSQSPRYKVTKRGQDVALRCDPISGHVSLYWYRQALGQGPEFLTYFNYEAQQDKSGLPNDRFSAERPEGSISTLTIQRTEQRDSAMYRCASSLRGDRANSYEQYFGPGTRLTVT.